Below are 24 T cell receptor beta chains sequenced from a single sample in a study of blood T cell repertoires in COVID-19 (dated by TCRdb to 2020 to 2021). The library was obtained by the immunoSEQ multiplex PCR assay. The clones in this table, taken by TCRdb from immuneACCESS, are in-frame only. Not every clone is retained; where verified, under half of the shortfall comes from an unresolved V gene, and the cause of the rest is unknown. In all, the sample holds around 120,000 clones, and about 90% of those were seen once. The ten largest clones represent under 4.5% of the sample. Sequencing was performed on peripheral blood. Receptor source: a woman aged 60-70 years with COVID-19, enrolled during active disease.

The CDR3 DNA is TGTGCCAGCAGTTACTCCCAGGGGGCTCAAAAACTGTTTTTT. It specifies CASSYSQGAQKLFF. The rearrangement joins TRBV6-5 to TRBJ1-4, with TRBD1 matching 8 bases. J was trimmed by 9 bases and V by 0 bases; bases with no gene match: 3. CDR1 is MNHEY and CDR2 is SVGAGI in the germline V gene. The CDR3 consists of 14 residues.

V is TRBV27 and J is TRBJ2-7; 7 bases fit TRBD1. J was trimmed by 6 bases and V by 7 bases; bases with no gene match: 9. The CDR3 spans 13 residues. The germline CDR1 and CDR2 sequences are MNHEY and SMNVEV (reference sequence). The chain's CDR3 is CASTQHTGVEQYF. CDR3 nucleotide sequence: TGTGCCAGCACCCAGCACACAGGGGTCGAGCAGTACTTC.

In nucleotides, the CDR3 is TGTGCCAGCAGCCAAGGGACAGCCTCCACCCACTCTGGGGCCAACGTCCTGACTTTC. It specifies CASSQGTASTHSGANVLTF. V is TRBV3-1 (or the pseudogene TRBV3-2) and J is TRBJ2-6, with D possibly TRBD1 on 6 matching bases. Germline V gene data show CDR1 as LGHDT and CDR2 as YNNKEL (reference sequence). This CDR3 spans 19 amino acids. V lost 1 base, J lost 0 bases, and 16 bases lay in between.

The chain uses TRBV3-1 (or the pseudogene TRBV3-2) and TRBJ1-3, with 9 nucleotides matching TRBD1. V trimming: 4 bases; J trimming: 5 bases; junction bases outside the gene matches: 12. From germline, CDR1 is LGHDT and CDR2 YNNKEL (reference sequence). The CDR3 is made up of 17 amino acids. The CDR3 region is CASSPLYPGQGRNTIYF. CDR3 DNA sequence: TGTGCCAGCAGCCCTCTCTATCCGGGACAGGGAAGAAACACCATATATTTT.

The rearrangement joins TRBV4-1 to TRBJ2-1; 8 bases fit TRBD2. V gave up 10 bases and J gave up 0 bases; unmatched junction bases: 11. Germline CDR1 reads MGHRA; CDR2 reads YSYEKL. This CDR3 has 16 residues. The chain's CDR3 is CATRAPGTSSYNEQFF. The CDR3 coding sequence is TGCGCCACCCGGGCCCCTGGGACTAGCTCCTACAATGAGCAGTTCTTC.

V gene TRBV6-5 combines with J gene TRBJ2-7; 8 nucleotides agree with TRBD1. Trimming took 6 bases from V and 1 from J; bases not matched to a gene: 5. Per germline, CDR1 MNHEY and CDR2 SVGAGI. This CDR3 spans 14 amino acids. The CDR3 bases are TGTGCCAGCAGCCCCGGGACAGGATCCTACGAGCAGTACTTC. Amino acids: CASSPGTGSYEQYF.

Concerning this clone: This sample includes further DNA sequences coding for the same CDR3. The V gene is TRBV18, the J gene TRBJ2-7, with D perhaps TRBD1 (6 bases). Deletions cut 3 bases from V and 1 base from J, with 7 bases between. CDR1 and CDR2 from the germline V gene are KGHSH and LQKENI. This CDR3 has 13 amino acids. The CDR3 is CASSPDSSYEQYF. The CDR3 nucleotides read TGTGCCAGCTCACCGGACAGTTCCTACGAGCAGTACTTC. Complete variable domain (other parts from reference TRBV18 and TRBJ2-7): NAGVMQNPRHLVRRRGQEARLRCSPMKGHSHVYWYRQLPEEGLKFMVYLQKENIIDESGMPKERFSAEFPKEGPSILRIQQVVRGDSAAYFCASSPDSSYEQYFGPGTRLTVT.

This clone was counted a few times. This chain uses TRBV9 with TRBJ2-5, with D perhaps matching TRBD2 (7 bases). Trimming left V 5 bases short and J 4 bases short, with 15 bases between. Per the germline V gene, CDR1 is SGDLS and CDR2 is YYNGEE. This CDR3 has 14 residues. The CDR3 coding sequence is TGTGCCAGCAGTGGGGGGGCTAGCGGAGAGACCCAGTACTTC. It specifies CASSGGASGETQYF.

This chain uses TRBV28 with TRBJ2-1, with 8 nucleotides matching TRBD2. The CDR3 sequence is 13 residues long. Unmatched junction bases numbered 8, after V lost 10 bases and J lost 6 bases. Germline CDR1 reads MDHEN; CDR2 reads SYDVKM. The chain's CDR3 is CAIAGGPSNEQFF. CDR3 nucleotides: TGTGCCATCGCGGGGGGCCCTTCCAATGAGCAGTTCTTC.

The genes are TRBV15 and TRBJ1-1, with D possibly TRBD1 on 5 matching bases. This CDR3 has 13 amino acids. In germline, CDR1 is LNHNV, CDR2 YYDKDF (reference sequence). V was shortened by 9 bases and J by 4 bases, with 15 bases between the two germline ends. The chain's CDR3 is CATRRDTGTEAFF. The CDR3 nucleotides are TGTGCCACAAGGAGGGATACAGGCACTGAAGCTTTCTTT.

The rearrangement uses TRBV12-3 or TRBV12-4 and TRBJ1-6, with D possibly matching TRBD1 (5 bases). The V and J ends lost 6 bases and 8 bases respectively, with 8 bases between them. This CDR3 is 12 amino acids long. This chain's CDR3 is CASRGPDSPLHF. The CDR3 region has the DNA TGTGCCAGCAGGGGGCCTGATTCACCCCTCCACTTT.

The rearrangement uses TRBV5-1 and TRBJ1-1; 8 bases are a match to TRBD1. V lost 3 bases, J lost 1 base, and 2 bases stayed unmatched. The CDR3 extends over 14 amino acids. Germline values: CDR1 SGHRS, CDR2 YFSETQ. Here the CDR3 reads CASSWGQENTEAFF. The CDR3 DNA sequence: TGCGCCAGCAGCTGGGGACAGGAGAACACTGAAGCTTTCTTT.

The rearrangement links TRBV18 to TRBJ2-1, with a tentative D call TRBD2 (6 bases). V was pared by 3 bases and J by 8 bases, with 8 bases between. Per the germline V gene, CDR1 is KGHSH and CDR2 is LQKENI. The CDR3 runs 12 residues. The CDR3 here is CASSPREDEQFF. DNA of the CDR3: TGTGCCAGCTCACCGAGGGAGGATGAGCAGTTCTTC.

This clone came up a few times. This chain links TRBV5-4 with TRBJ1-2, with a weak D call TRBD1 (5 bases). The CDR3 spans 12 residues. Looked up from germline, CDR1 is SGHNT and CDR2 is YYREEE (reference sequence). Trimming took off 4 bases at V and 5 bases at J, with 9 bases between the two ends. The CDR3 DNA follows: TGTGCCAGCAGCGAAACAGGATATGGCTACACCTTC. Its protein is CASSETGYGYTF.

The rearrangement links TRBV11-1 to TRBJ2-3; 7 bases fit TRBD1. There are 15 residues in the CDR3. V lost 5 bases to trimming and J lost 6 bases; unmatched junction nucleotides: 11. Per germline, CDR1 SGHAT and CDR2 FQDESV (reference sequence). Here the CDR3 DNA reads TGTGCCAGCAGCCGACAGGGTCAGAGGACGGATACGCAGTATTTT. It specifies CASSRQGQRTDTQYF.

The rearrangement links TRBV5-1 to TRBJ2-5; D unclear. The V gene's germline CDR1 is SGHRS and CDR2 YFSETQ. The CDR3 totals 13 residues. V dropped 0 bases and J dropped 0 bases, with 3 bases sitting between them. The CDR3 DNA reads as TGCGCCAGCAGCTTGGCAAACCAAGAGACCCAGTACTTC. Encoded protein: CASSLANQETQYF.

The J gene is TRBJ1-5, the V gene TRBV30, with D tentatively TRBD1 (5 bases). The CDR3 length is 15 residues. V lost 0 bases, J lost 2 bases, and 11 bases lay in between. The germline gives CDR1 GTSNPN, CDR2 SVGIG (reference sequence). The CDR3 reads CAWSVPQGGNQPQHF. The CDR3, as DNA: TGTGCCTGGAGTGTACCCCAGGGTGGCAATCAGCCCCAGCATTTT.

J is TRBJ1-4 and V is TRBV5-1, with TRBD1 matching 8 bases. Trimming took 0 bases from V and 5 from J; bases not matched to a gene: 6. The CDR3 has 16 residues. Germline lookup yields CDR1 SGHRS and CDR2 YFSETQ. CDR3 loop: CASSLATGAENEKLFF. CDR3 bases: TGCGCCAGCAGCTTGGCGACAGGGGCAGAGAATGAAAAACTGTTTTTT. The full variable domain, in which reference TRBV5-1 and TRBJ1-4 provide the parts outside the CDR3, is KAGVTQTPRYLIKTRGQQVTLSCSPISGHRSVSWYQQTPGQGLQFLFEYFSETQRNKGNFPGRFSGRQFSNSRSEMNVSTLELGDSALYLCASSLATGAENEKLFFGSGTQLSVL.

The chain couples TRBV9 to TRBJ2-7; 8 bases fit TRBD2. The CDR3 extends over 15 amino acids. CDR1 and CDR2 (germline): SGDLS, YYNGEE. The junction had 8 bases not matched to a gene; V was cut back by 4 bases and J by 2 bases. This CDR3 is CASSTSGTSPYEQYF. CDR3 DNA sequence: TGTGCCAGCAGCACGTCCGGGACTAGTCCCTACGAGCAGTACTTC.

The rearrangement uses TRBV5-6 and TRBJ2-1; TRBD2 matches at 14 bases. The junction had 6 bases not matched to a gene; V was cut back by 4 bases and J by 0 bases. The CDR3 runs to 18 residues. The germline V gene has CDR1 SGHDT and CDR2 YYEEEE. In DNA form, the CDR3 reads TGTGCCAGCAGCAGGGGACTAGCGGGAGTGGGCTCCTACAATGAGCAGTTCTTC. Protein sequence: CASSRGLAGVGSYNEQFF. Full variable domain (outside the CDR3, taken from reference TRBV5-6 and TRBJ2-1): DAGVTQSPTHLIKTRGQQVTLRCSPKSGHDTVSWYQQALGQGPQFIFQYYEEEERQRGNFPDRFSGHQFPNYSSELNVNALLLGDSALYLCASSRGLAGVGSYNEQFFGPGTRLTVL.

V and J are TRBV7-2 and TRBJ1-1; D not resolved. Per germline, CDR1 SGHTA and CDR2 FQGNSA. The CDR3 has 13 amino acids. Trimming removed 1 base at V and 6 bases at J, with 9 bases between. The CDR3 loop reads CASSLVEQAEAFF. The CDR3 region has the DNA TGTGCCAGCAGCTTAGTTGAGCAGGCTGAAGCTTTCTTT.

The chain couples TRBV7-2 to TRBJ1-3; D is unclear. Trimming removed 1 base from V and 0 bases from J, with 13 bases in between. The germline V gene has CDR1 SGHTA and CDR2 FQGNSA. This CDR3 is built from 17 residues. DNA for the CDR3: TGTGCCAGCAGCTTAGTAGAGGGCACCAGCTCTGGAAACACCATATATTTT. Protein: CASSLVEGTSSGNTIYF.

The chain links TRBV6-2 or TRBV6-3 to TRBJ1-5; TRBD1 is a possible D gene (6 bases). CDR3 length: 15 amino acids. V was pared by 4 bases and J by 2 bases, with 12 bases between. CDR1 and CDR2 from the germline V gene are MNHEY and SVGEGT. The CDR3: CASSLGGKGNQPQHF. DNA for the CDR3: TGTGCCAGCAGTTTAGGGGGAAAGGGCAATCAGCCCCAGCATTTT.

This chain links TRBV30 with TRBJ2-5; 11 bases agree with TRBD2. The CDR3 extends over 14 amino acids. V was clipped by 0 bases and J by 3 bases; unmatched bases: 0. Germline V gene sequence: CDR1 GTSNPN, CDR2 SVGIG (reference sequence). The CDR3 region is CAWSVGLAEETQYF. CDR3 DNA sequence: TGTGCCTGGAGTGTGGGACTAGCGGAAGAGACCCAGTACTTC.